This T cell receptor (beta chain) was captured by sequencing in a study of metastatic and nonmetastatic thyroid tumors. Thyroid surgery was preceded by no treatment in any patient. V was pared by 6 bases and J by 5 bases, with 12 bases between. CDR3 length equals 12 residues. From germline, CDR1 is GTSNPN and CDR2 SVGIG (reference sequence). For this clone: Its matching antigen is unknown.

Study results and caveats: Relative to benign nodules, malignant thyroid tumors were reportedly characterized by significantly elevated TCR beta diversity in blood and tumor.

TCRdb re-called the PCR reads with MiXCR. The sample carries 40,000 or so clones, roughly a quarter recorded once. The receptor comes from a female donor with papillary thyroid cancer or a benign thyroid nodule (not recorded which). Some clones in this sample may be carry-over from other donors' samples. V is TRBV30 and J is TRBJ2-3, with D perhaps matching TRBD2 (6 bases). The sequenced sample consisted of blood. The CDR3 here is CACLEGLDTQYF. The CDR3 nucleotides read TGTGCCTGCCTGGAGGGATTAGATACGCAGTATTTT.